The clone carrying this T cell receptor (beta chain) was recorded at least ten times. Its antigen is as yet unknown. The sample is drawn from a study of T cells in Graves' hyperthyroidism and ophthalmopathy. The TCR beta CDR3 regions underwent amplification using RNA transcripts as the source. Carried out on the TCR CDR3, a first-round RT-PCR used the HTBI primer set. TCRdb used MiXCR to reprocess the multiplex PCR reads, holding one entry per CDR3 protein. The table lists more than 300,000 distinct CDR3 sequences, roughly 13% of them singletons, with 9% to 9.5% in the top ten. Findings and limits, study-wide: Researchers report that a 13 V-J model separated ophthalmopathy from stable hyperthyroidism.

This TCR derives from a woman aged 18-29 years with Graves' hyperthyroidism. The sample taken for sequencing was blood.

CDR3 sequence reads: CASSPLRGKETQYF. The CDR3 DNA sequence: TGTGCCAGCTCACCTCTTAGAGGGAAAGAGACCCAGTACTTC. The chain employs TRBV18 and TRBJ2-5; D perhaps matches TRBD2 (5 bases). The V and J ends lost 3 bases and 3 bases respectively, with 11 bases between them. Germline CDR1 and CDR2: KGHSH and LQKENI. The CDR3 extends over 14 amino acids.